The T cell receptor (beta chain) under discussion was sequenced for a study of a mutant IDH1 vaccine in newly diagnosed glioma. Points on this clone: Its antigen is unknown.

Produced via immunoSEQ multiplex PCR; TCRdb's table is partial and in-frame only. The sample contains more than 45,000 clones, about 88% of which appear only once. Per germline, CDR1 MNHNY and CDR2 SVGAGI (reference sequence). V shed 2 bases and J shed 6 bases, with 10 bases lying between them. This CDR3 has 14 residues. As to time point: week 35, safety follow-up. A single vaccine dose contained 300 ug of mutant IDH1 20-mer peptide, and topical imiquimod was used with it. This receptor was taken from a woman aged 40 to 49 with glioma. The starting material was PBMCs, obtained from a glioma patient whose treatment included an IDH1 peptide vaccine. V usage is TRBV6-6 and J usage is TRBJ1-4, with a possible D match to TRBD1 (5 bases). DNA for the CDR3: TGTGCCAGCAGTTACAGCGACAGCTATGAAAAACTGTTTTTT. Translating it yields CASSYSDSYEKLFF.